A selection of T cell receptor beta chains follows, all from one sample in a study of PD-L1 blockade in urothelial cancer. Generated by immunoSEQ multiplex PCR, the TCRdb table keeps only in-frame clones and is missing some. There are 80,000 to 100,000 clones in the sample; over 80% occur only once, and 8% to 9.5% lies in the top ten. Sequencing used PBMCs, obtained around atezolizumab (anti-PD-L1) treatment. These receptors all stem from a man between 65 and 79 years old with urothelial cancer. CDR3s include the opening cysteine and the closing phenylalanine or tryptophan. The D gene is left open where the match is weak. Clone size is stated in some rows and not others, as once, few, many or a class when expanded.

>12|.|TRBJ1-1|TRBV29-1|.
TGCAGCGTTGGGTGGAGAAACACTGAAGCTTTCTTT
CSVGWRNTEAFF
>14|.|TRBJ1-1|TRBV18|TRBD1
TGTGCCAGCTCACAGGACAGGGTGAACACTGAAGCTTTCTTT
CASSQDRVNTEAFF
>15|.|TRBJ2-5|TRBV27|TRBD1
TGTGCCAGCAGTCCGGGACAGGCTGTTTGGGAGACCCAGTACTTC
CASSPGQAVWETQYF
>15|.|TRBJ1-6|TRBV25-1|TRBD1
TGTGCCAGCAGCGAGGACAGGGGGTATAATTCACCCCTCCACTTT
CASSEDRGYNSPLHF
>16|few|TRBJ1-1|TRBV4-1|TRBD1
TGCGCCAGCAGCCGGGACAGGGGGCAATTGGGTACTGAAGCTTTCTTT
CASSRDRGQLGTEAFF
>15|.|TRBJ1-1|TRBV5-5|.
TGTGCCAGCAGTGAGCAGGCGCGAATCGCAACTGAAGCTTTCTTT
CASSEQARIATEAFF
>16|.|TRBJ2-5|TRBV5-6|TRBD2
TGTGCCAGCAGCCCGGCGGCTAGCGGGGGGGCTGAGACCCAGTACTTC
CASSPAASGGAETQYF
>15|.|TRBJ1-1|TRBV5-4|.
TGTGCCAGCAGCTTGGTGGAGGGAGGGAACACTGAAGCTTTCTTT
CASSLVEGGNTEAFF
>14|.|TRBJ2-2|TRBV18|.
TGTGCCAGCTCACCGACAGTAAACACCGGGGAGCTGTTTTTT
CASSPTVNTGELFF
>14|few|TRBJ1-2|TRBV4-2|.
TGTGCCAGCAGCCAAGGGTATGATAGCTATGGCTACACCTTC
CASSQGYDSYGYTF
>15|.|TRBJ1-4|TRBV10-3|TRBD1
TGTGCCATCAGTGAGACAGGGGGCGATAATGAAAAACTGTTTTTT
CAISETGGDNEKLFF
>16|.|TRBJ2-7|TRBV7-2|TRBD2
TGTGCCAGCAGCTTAAACCCAGCGGGAGCCTCCTACGAGCAGTACTTC
CASSLNPAGASYEQYF
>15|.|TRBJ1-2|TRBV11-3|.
TGTGCCAGCAGCTTAGACCGGGAAGGTCTCTATGGCTACACCTTC
CASSLDREGLYGYTF
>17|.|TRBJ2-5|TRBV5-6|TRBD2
TGTGCCAGCAGCTTGTTGGCTAGCGGGAGGTACCAAGAGACCCAGTACTTC
CASSLLASGRYQETQYF
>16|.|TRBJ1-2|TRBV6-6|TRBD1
TGTGCCAGCAGTCTGGGACAGGGACGGAGTCTCTATGGCTACACCTTC
CASSLGQGRSLYGYTF